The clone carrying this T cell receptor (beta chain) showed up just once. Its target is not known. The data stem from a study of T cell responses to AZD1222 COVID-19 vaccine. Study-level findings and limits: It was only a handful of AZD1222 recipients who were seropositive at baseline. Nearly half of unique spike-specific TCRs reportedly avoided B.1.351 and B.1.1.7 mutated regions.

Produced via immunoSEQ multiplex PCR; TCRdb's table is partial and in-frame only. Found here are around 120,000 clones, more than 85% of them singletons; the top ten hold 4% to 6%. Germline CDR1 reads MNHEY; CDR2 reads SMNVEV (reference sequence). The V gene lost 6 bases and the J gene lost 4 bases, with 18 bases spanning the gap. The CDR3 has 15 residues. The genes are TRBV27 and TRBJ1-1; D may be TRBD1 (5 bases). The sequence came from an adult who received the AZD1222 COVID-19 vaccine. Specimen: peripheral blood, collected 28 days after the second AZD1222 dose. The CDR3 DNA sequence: TGTGCCAGCAGCCCCGACAGAGAGAGGAGCACTGAAGCTTTCTTT. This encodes CASSPDRERSTEAFF.